This T cell receptor (beta chain) stems from a study of T-cell reconstitution after alpha-beta-depleted transplantation in children. Notes on the study in general: About two months after transplant, alpha-beta T cells reportedly came from several hundred expanded graft clones. In some patients, recipient T cells and intrathymic progenitors surviving conditioning explained high day-60 diversity. Diversity and T-cell counts at one year after transplant derived mostly from new T cells.

A library of TCRbeta sequences, prepared with unique molecular identifiers, was generated. TCRdb independently ran MiXCR on the PCR reads; one entry per CDR3 protein. The data contain around 300,000 distinct CDR3 sequences, roughly 11% of them singletons. The CDR3 extends over 14 amino acids. Trimming removed 7 bases from V and 1 base from J, with 10 bases in between. Ten or more counts support this clonotype. Its target is not known. The chain has TRBV12-3 or TRBV12-4 and TRBJ2-2, with a tentative D call TRBD2 (5 bases). The sequence was collected from a male patient aged 2 to 9 who had a stem cell transplant for chronic granulomatous disease, so the T cells may come from the graft donor. The sample was peripheral blood, taken 180 days after TCRalphabeta/CD19-depleted stem cell transplant. The CDR3 DNA reads TGTGCCAGCATGAGGGTTGGGAACACCGGGGAGCTGTTTTTT. As protein: CASMRVGNTGELFF.